The 5 T cell receptor beta chains below all came from one sample that was sequenced in a study of OX40 agonist ivuxolimab in advanced cancers. Method: immunoSEQ multiplex PCR; TCRdb's copy keeps in-frame clones and lacks some. The repertoire holds roughly 57,000 clones, with roughly 83% as singletons. Sequenced here: CD4+ or CD8+ T cells sorted from blood, sampled in a trial of the OX40 agonist ivuxolimab. These receptors originate from an adult with an advanced solid tumor such as melanoma, head and neck, liver or kidney cancer.

The V and J genes are TRBV27 and TRBJ2-1; 9 bases agree with TRBD2. CDR1 and CDR2 (germline): MNHEY, SMNVEV (reference sequence). The ends lost 2 bases at V and 4 bases at J; junction bases unmatched: 6. The CDR3 length is 16 residues. The CDR3 here is CASSLTAGGRYNEQFF. Here the CDR3 DNA reads TGTGCCAGCAGTTTAACGGCGGGAGGGCGTTACAATGAGCAGTTCTTC.

A single count supports this clone. J is TRBJ1-2 and V is TRBV7-6; 10 bases match TRBD1. This CDR3 has 14 amino acids. The trim removed 3 bases at V and 4 bases at J, leaving 2 bases unmatched. CDR1 is SGHVS and CDR2 is FNYEAQ in the germline V gene. The CDR3 here is CASSLTGGGYGYTF. The CDR3 coding sequence is TGTGCCAGCAGCTTGACAGGGGGCGGCTATGGCTACACCTTC.

A few counts support this clone. V and J are TRBV4-1 and TRBJ2-1, with TRBD2 identical over 9 bases. The CDR3 has 17 residues. The ends lost 0 bases at V and 8 bases at J; junction bases unmatched: 11. The V gene's germline CDR1 is MGHRA and CDR2 YSYEKL. This CDR3 reads CASSQERGEREAYEQFF. In DNA, the CDR3 is TGCGCCAGCAGCCAAGAGCGGGGGGAGCGGGAGGCATATGAGCAGTTCTTC.

V gene TRBV5-1 combines with J gene TRBJ2-7; D may match TRBD1 or TRBD2 (5 bases each). V was clipped by 4 bases and J by 0 bases, with 17 bases between them. The CDR3 contains 16 residues. Germline CDR1 is SGHRS and CDR2 is YFSETQ. CDR3 DNA sequence: TGCGCCAGCAGCGCAAGTCGGGACGACACCTCCTACGAGCAGTACTTC. Translated, it gives CASSASRDDTSYEQYF. The complete variable domain, with remaining parts taken from reference TRBV5-1 and TRBJ2-7, reads KAGVTQTPRYLIKTRGQQVTLSCSPISGHRSVSWYQQTPGQGLQFLFEYFSETQRNKGNFPGRFSGRQFSNSRSEMNVSTLELGDSALYLCASSASRDDTSYEQYFGPGTRLTVT.

This clone was recorded once. V usage is TRBV6-1 and J usage is TRBJ1-1; D is possibly TRBD1 (6 bases). V lost 6 bases, J lost 0 bases, and 14 bases lay in between. CDR3 size: 15 residues. The V gene's germline CDR1 is MNHNS and CDR2 SASEGT. The CDR3 DNA follows: TGTGCCAGCAGCCCAAGGGGGGGCCTGAACACTGAAGCTTTCTTT. Encoded protein: CASSPRGGLNTEAFF.